The next 28 T cell receptor beta chains were all read from a single sample in a study of blood T cells in healthy people across ages. A second PCR of about 7 to 12 cycles used a sample-barcoded 5' primer and a J-beta primer mix. TCRdb reprocessed the 5' RACE reads via MiXCR and lists one record per CDR3 protein. This table holds about 1.4 million distinct CDR3 sequences, around 59% found once. Material: blood. The receptor set was obtained from a man between 18 and 35 years old in good health.

This sequence joins TRBV4-1 and TRBJ2-1; TRBD2 is a possible D gene (5 bases). The CDR3 consists of 16 residues. Germline V gene data show CDR1 as MGHRA and CDR2 as YSYEKL. The V and J ends lost 1 base and 5 bases respectively, with 15 bases between them. The CDR3 sequence: CASSQGINGLHNEQFF. Here the CDR3 DNA reads TGCGCCAGCAGCCAAGGAATAAACGGACTCCACAATGAGCAGTTCTTC.

This clonotype was seen a few times. The genes are TRBV15 and TRBJ2-7; D remains ambiguous. CDR1 is LNHNV, CDR2 YYDKDF, per germline (reference sequence). V was cut by 0 bases and J by 3 bases, with 6 bases left in between. The CDR3 length is 13 residues. The CDR3 is CATSRDANYEQYF. The CDR3 nucleotides read TGTGCCACCAGCAGAGACGCCAACTACGAGCAGTACTTC.

This chain links TRBV2 with TRBJ2-5; TRBD2 matches 11 bases. Germline CDR1 is SNHLY and CDR2 is FYNNEI. The CDR3 is made up of 16 amino acids. Trimming cost V 6 bases and J 4 bases; bases outside gene matches: 10. CDR3 protein: CASRRIAGGSGETQYF. In nucleotides, the CDR3 is TGTGCCAGCAGGCGTATAGCGGGAGGGTCAGGAGAGACCCAGTACTTC.

The chain carries TRBV20-1 and TRBJ2-7, with D uncertain. The CDR3 has 15 amino acids. Germline CDR1 is DFQATT and CDR2 is SNEGSKA (reference sequence). Deletions cut 4 bases from V and 0 bases from J, with 16 bases between. The CDR3 nucleotides are TGCAGTGCTACCGCGCTTGACCAAAACTCCTACGAGCAGTACTTC. Translated: CSATALDQNSYEQYF.

This sequence joins TRBV7-2 and TRBJ2-3; D is unresolved. Looked up from germline, CDR1 is SGHTA and CDR2 is FQGNSA. The CDR3 is made up of 14 amino acids. V was trimmed by 6 bases and J by 6 bases, leaving 16 bases between them. Here the CDR3 reads CASRFILEFDTQYF. The CDR3 DNA follows: TGTGCCAGCAGGTTTATCCTAGAGTTTGATACGCAGTATTTT.

The V and J genes are TRBV29-1 and TRBJ2-7; D might be TRBD2 (5 bases). Trimming shortened V by 8 bases and J by 2 bases, and 16 bases separated the two germline ends. Germline V gene sequence: CDR1 SQVTM, CDR2 ANQGSEA. This CDR3 spans 13 amino acids. This chain's CDR3 is CSLTPGRPYEQYF. DNA of the CDR3: TGCAGCCTCACCCCGGGAAGACCCTACGAGCAGTACTTC.

This chain uses TRBV10-3 with TRBJ1-5; weak D call: TRBD1 (5 bases). The CDR3 loop spans 14 amino acids. V was cut by 3 bases and J by 1 base, with 7 bases left in between. CDR1 and CDR2 (germline): ENHRY, SYGVKD. The CDR3 protein is CAISDRDSNQPQHF. DNA of the CDR3: TGTGCCATCAGTGACAGGGACAGCAATCAGCCCCAGCATTTT.

V usage is TRBV19 and J usage is TRBJ2-1; 7 nucleotides match TRBD1. V dropped 5 bases and J dropped 1; count of bases not matched to a gene: 5. CDR3 length equals 15 residues. CDR1 is LNHDA, CDR2 SQIVND, per germline (reference sequence). CDR3 amino acids: CASSSWDRSYNEQFF. The DNA of the CDR3 is TGTGCCAGTAGTTCATGGGACAGATCCTACAATGAGCAGTTCTTC.

This clonotype was detected only once. An end of the junction differs from the germline gene, which may be a read error. This sequence joins TRBV20-1 and TRBJ2-1; D uncertain. In germline, CDR1 is DFQATT, CDR2 SNEGSKA (reference sequence). The CDR3 has 12 amino acids. CDR3 in DNA: TGCAGGGCTAGAGTGGCATATTATGAGCAGTTCTTC. Encoded protein: CRARVAYYEQFF.

The J gene is TRBJ2-1, the V gene TRBV4-1, with 14 bases aligning to TRBD2. There are 17 residues in the CDR3. V was clipped by 3 bases and J by 10 bases; unmatched bases: 11. Germline CDR1 reads MGHRA; CDR2 reads YSYEKL. The CDR3 is CASSQETGTSGRDEQFF. CDR3 nucleotide sequence: TGCGCCAGCAGCCAGGAAACCGGGACTAGCGGGAGAGACGAGCAGTTCTTC.

This clonotype was seen a few times. This chain joins TRBV7-2 and TRBJ2-7, with D tentatively TRBD1 (6 bases). The CDR3 covers 15 residues. Deletions cut 2 bases from V and 1 base from J, with 12 bases between. Per germline, CDR1 SGHTA and CDR2 FQGNSA. CDR3 protein: CASSLHGDNSYEQYF. CDR3 in DNA: TGTGCCAGCAGCTTACATGGGGACAATTCCTACGAGCAGTACTTC.

The chain uses TRBV11-2 and TRBJ1-4; D might be TRBD1 (6 bases). CDR1 SGHAT and CDR2 FQNNGV come from the germline V gene. V was trimmed by 5 bases and J by 0 bases, leaving 16 bases between them. The CDR3 has 17 amino acids. The DNA of the CDR3 is TGTGCCAGCAGCCTCTACCTGGACAGTGCAACTAATGAAAAACTGTTTTTT. Residues: CASSLYLDSATNEKLFF.

The chain carries TRBV20-1 and TRBJ1-5; D unclear. Looked up from germline, CDR1 is DFQATT and CDR2 is SNEGSKA (reference sequence). The CDR3 is 17 residues long. The V end was cut by 3 bases, the J end by 2 bases, with 20 bases between. The CDR3 bases are TGCAGTGCTAGGGCAATGCCGGAAAAGGGAGGCAATCAGCCCCAGCATTTT. Its translation is CSARAMPEKGGNQPQHF.

The chain employs TRBV7-2 and TRBJ2-3, with a tentative D call TRBD2 (5 bases). V was trimmed by 5 bases and J by 2 bases, leaving 11 bases between them. In germline, CDR1 is SGHTA, CDR2 FQGNSA. There are 14 residues in the CDR3. The CDR3: CASSPGVYTDTQYF. The CDR3 DNA reads TGTGCCAGCAGCCCCGGGGTGTACACAGATACGCAGTATTTT.

The chain couples TRBV20-1 to TRBJ1-1; D gene ambiguous. V was clipped by 4 bases and J by 11 bases, with 20 bases between them. The CDR3 length is 13 residues. Germline CDR1 and CDR2: DFQATT and SNEGSKA (reference sequence). The CDR3 nucleotides are TGCAGTGCTATCTCCTCGAGACGGCAAGCGGCTTTCTTT. Translating gives CSAISSRRQAAFF.

This clonotype came up a few times. CDR3 in DNA: TGTGCCAGCAGTTACTCCCTCCCTGGTCCCTACGAGCAGTACTTC. Its protein product is CASSYSLPGPYEQYF. This chain uses TRBV6-5 with TRBJ2-7; D gene unclear. The germline gives CDR1 MNHEY, CDR2 SVGAGI. V was trimmed by 0 bases and J by 2 bases, leaving 11 bases between them. The CDR3 is 15 residues long.

This clonotype has just one count. This chain joins TRBV29-1 and TRBJ2-7; D is possibly TRBD1 (6 bases). CDR3 length equals 11 residues. V was trimmed by 8 bases and J by 3 bases, leaving 11 bases between them. CDR1 and CDR2 (germline): SQVTM, ANQGSEA. CDR3 in DNA: TGCAGCATAAAGACAGGCTACGAGCAGTACTTC. Protein: CSIKTGYEQYF.

V usage is TRBV7-2 and J usage is TRBJ2-5; tentative D call: TRBD2 (7 bases). CDR3 length: 16 residues. The germline CDR1 and CDR2 sequences are SGHTA and FQGNSA. Trimming took 2 bases from V and 4 from J, leaving 17 bases between them. CDR3: CASSLKGGGLGETQYF. In DNA form, the CDR3 reads TGTGCCAGCAGCTTAAAGGGGGGGGGTTTGGGAGAGACCCAGTACTTC.

This clonotype was seen a handful of times. The CDR3 nucleotides are TGCGCCAGCAGCCGCTCCCCCGTTGTGGCGGGGGGGCCAGATACGCAGTATTTT. It translates to CASSRSPVVAGGPDTQYF. This chain links TRBV4-1 with TRBJ2-3; 9 nucleotides align to TRBD2. Germline-derived CDR1 and CDR2 are MGHRA and YSYEKL. The CDR3 spans 18 residues. The junction had 15 bases not matched to a gene; V was cut back by 4 bases and J by 4 bases.

The chain employs TRBV20-1 and TRBJ1-4, with 7 nucleotides matching TRBD1. Germline V gene data show CDR1 as DFQATT and CDR2 as SNEGSKA (reference sequence). The CDR3 spans 14 residues. The J segment lost 2 bases and the V segment lost 6 bases, leaving 6 bases of the junction unmatched. This CDR3 reads CSAHRQGTNEKLFF. The CDR3 DNA is TGCAGTGCGCACAGACAGGGTACTAATGAAAAACTGTTTTTT.

The chain links TRBV24-1 to TRBJ2-3; D ambiguous. The germline V gene has CDR1 KGHDR and CDR2 SFDVKD. The V end lost 4 bases, the J end lost 0 bases, and 10 bases lay between the germline ends. There are 15 residues in the CDR3. The CDR3 DNA is TGTGCCACCAGTGAAGCCTATGGAAGCACAGATACGCAGTATTTT. This gives the protein CATSEAYGSTDTQYF.

The chain links TRBV6-1 to TRBJ2-1; D gene ambiguous. V dropped 6 bases and J dropped 7 bases, with 10 bases sitting between them. Looked up from germline, CDR1 is MNHNS and CDR2 is SASEGT. The CDR3 extends over 12 amino acids. CDR3 amino acids: CASSRNQNEQFF. In nucleotides, the CDR3 is TGTGCCAGCAGCCGTAACCAGAATGAGCAGTTCTTC.

V usage is TRBV4-3 and J usage is TRBJ2-7; D is possibly TRBD1 or TRBD2 (5 bases each). Germline CDR1 and CDR2: LGHNA and YSLEER. Between the trimmed V and J ends, which lost 0 bases and 1 base, there was a span of 16 bases. The CDR3 runs 17 residues. CDR3 sequence (DNA): TGCGCCAGCAGCCAAGATTCGAGAGGGGCAGGATCCTACGAGCAGTACTTC. It is translated as CASSQDSRGAGSYEQYF.

The chain is built from TRBV24-1 and TRBJ2-3; 10 bases match TRBD2. Germline CDR1 KGHDR, CDR2 SFDVKD. The CDR3 length is 20 residues. With 3 bases clipped from V and 9 bases from J, the junction kept 23 bases outside the gene matches. CDR3 sequence: CATSDVGAGGPSQPEWTQYF. For the CDR3, the DNA is TGTGCCACCAGTGATGTTGGAGCGGGGGGGCCCTCCCAACCCGAGTGGACGCAGTATTTT.

V usage is TRBV7-9 and J usage is TRBJ2-3; D is perhaps TRBD2 (5 bases). CDR3 length equals 12 residues. Germline-derived CDR1 and CDR2 are SEHNR and FQNEAQ (reference sequence). Deletions cut 10 bases from V and 2 bases from J, with 10 bases between. The CDR3 sequence: CATVRDTDTQYF. The CDR3 coding sequence is TGTGCCACCGTGAGGGACACAGATACGCAGTATTTT.

This clonotype was detected only a few times. V usage is TRBV20-1 and J usage is TRBJ2-1; 10 bases line up with TRBD1. This CDR3 has 15 amino acids. CDR1 DFQATT and CDR2 SNEGSKA come from the germline V gene (reference sequence). V shed 5 bases and J 6 bases; nucleotides not matched to a gene: 10. CDR3 sequence reads: CSADWTGGFRNEQFF. The CDR3 coding sequence is TGCAGTGCTGACTGGACAGGGGGGTTTCGCAATGAGCAGTTCTTC.

As to this clonotype: Germline is not matched at one junction end, which may reflect a read error. The chain recombines TRBV3-1 with TRBJ2-6, with D tentatively TRBD1 (5 bases). CDR3 size: 16 residues. Germline lookup yields CDR1 LGHDT and CDR2 YNNKEL (reference sequence). CDR3 sequence (DNA): TGTGCCAGCAGCCCAGTCCCAGGCTCTGGGGCCAATGTCCTGACTTTC. Its translation is CASSPVPGSGANVLTF.

The chain links TRBV12-3 or TRBV12-4 to TRBJ2-2; 12 nucleotides match TRBD2. The CDR3 contains 18 residues. With V trimmed by 6 bases and J by 0 bases, 8 bases remained unmatched. CDR3 loop: CASSRLAGAGSNTGELFF. DNA for the CDR3: TGTGCCAGCAGCCGACTAGCGGGGGCCGGATCGAACACCGGGGAGCTGTTTTTT.